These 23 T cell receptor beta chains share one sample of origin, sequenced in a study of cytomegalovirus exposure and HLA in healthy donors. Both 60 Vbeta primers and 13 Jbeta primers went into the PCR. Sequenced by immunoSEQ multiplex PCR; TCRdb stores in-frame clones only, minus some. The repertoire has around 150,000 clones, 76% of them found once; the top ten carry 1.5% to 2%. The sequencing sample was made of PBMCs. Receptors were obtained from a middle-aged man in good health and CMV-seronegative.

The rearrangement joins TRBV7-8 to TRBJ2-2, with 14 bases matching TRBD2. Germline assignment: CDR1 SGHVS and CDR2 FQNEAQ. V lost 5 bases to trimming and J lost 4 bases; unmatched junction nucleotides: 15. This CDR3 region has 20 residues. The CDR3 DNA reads TGTGCCAGCAGCCCCGGGACTGGACTAGCGGGGGGCCGGGGCACCGGGGAGCTGTTTTTT. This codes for CASSPGTGLAGGRGTGELFF.

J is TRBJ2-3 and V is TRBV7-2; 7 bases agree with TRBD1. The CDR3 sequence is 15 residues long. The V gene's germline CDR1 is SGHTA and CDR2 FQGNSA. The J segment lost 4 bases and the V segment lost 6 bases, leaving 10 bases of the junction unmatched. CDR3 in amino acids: CASSTGQLLSDTQYF. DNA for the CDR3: TGTGCCAGCAGTACGGGACAGCTACTTTCAGATACGCAGTATTTT.

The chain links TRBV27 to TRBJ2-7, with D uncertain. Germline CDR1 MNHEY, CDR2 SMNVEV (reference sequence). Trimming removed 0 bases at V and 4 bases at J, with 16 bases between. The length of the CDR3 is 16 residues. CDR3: CASSLSPAAPTYEQYF. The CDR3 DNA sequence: TGTGCCAGCAGTTTATCCCCGGCGGCCCCTACATACGAGCAGTACTTC.

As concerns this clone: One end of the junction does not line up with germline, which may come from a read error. The CDR3 region is CSSSLGGQQIGPYEQYF. DNA for the CDR3: TGTTCCAGCAGCTTGGGAGGCCAACAGATAGGGCCCTACGAGCAGTACTTC. The chain joins TRBV7-9 to TRBJ2-7, with D maybe TRBD2 (6 bases). This CDR3 comprises 17 residues. From germline, CDR1 is SEHNR and CDR2 FQNEAQ (reference sequence).

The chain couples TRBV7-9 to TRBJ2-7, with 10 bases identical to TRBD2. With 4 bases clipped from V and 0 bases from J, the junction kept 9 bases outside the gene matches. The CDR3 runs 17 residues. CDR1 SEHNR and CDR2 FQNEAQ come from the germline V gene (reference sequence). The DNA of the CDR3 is TGTGCCAGCAGCTGGGTCGGACTAGCGGAACTCTCCTACGAGCAGTACTTC. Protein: CASSWVGLAELSYEQYF.

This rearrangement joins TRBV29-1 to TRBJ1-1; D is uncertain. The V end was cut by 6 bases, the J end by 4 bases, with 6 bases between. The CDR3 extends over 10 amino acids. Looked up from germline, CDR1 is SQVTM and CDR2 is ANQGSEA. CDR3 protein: CSVRITEAFF. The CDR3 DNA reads TGCAGCGTCAGAATCACTGAAGCTTTCTTT.

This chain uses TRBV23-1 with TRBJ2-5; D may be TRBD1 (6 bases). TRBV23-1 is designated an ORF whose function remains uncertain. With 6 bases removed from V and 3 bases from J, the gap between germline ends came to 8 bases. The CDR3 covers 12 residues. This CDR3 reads CASSPGEETQYF. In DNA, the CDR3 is TGCGCCAGCAGCCCAGGGGAAGAGACCCAGTACTTC.

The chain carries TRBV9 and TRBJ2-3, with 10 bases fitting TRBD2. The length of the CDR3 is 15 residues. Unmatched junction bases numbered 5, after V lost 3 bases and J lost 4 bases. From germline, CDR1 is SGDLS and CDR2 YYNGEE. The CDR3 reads CASSAGTSEADTQYF. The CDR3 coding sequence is TGTGCCAGCAGCGCCGGGACTAGCGAGGCAGATACGCAGTATTTT.

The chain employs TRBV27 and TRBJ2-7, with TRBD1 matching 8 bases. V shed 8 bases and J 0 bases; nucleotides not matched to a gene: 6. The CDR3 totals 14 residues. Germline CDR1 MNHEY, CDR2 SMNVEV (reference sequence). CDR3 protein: CASRRGLNSYEQYF. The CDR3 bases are TGTGCCAGCCGCAGGGGGCTAAACTCCTACGAGCAGTACTTC.

The CDR3 region is CASSFPSGGSNEQFF. CDR3 coding DNA: TGTGCCAGCAGTTTTCCCAGCGGGGGGTCCAATGAGCAGTTCTTC. This chain connects TRBV27 to TRBJ2-1; 9 nucleotides match TRBD2. The V segment lost 3 bases and the J segment 6 bases; nucleotides outside the gene matches: 6. The CDR3 contains 15 residues. Germline V gene sequence: CDR1 MNHEY, CDR2 SMNVEV (reference sequence).

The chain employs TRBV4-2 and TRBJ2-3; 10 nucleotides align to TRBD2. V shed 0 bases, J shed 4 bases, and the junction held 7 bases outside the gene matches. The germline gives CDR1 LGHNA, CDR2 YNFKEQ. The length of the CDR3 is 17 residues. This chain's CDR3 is CASSQESGGALADTQYF. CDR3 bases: TGTGCCAGCAGCCAAGAGAGCGGGGGGGCATTGGCAGATACGCAGTATTTT.

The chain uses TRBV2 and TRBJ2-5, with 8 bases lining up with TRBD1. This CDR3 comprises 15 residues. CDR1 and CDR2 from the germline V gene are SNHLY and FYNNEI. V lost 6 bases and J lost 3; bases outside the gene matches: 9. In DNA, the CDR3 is TGTGCCAGCAGCCTGACCGGGACAGGCGAAGAGACCCAGTACTTC. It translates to CASSLTGTGEETQYF.

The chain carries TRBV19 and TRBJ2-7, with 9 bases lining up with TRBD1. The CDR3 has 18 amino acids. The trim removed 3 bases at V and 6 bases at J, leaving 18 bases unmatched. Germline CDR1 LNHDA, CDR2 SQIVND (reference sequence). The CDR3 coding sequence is TGTGCCAGTAGTATCCCGGGACAGGGCTCCCGAAAGAGCCTCGAGCAGTACTTC. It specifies CASSIPGQGSRKSLEQYF.

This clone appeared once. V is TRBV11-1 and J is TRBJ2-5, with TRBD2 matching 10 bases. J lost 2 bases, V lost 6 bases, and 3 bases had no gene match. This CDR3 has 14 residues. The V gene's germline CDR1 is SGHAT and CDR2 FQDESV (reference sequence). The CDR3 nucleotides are TGTGCCAGCAGTCCTAGCGGGAGTCAAGAGACCCAGTACTTC. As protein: CASSPSGSQETQYF.

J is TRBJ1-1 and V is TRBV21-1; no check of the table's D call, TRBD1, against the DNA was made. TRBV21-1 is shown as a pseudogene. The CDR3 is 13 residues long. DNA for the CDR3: TGTGCCACGGGGCCGCAGGGGCGGACTGAAGCTTTCTTT. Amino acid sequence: CATGPQGRTEAFF.

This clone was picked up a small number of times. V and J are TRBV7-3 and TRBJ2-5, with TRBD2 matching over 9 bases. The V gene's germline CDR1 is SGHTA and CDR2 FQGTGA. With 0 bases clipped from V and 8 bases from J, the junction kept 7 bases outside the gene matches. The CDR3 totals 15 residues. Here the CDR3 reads CASSLTAGGFETQYF. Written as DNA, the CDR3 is TGTGCCAGCAGCTTAACAGCGGGGGGCTTTGAAACCCAGTACTTC.

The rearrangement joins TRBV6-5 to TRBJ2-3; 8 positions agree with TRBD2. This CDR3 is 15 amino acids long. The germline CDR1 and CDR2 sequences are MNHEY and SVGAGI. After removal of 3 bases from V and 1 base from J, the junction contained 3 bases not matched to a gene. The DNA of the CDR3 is TGTGCCAGCAGTTATGCGGGGGGAGGCACAGATACGCAGTATTTT. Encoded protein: CASSYAGGGTDTQYF.

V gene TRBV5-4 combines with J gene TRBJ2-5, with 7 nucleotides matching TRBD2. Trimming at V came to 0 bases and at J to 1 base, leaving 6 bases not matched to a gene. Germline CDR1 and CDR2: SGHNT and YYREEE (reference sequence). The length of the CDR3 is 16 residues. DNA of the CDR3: TGTGCCAGCAGCTTGGGGCTAGCGGAGCCCCAAGAGACCCAGTACTTC. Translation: CASSLGLAEPQETQYF.

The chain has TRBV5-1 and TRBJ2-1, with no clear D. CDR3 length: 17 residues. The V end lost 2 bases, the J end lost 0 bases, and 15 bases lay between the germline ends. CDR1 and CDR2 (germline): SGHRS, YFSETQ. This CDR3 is CASSFFSSGSSYNEQFF. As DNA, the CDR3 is TGCGCCAGCAGCTTTTTTTCCTCGGGTAGCTCCTACAATGAGCAGTTCTTC.

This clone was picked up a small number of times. CDR3 protein: CASSAQTVAYGQETQYF. The DNA for the CDR3 is TGTGCCAGCAGCGCCCAAACCGTGGCTTACGGGCAAGAGACCCAGTACTTC. V usage is TRBV7-6 and J usage is TRBJ2-5, with D uncertain. Trimming took 5 bases from V and 2 from J, leaving 21 bases between them. The CDR3 has 17 amino acids. CDR1 and CDR2 from the germline V gene are SGHVS and FNYEAQ.

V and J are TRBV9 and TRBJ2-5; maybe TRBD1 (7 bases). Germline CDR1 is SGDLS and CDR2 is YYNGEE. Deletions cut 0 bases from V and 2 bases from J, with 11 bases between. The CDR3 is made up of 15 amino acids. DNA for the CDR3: TGTGCCAGCAGCGTAGCGGCAGGGGGGCAAGAGACCCAGTACTTC. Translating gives CASSVAAGGQETQYF. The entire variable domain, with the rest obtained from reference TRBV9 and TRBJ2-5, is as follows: DSGVTQTPKHLITATGQRVTLRCSPRSGDLSVYWYQQSLDQGLQFLIQYYNGEERAKGNILERFSAQQFPDLHSELNLSSLELGDSALYFCASSVAAGGQETQYFGPGTRLLVL.

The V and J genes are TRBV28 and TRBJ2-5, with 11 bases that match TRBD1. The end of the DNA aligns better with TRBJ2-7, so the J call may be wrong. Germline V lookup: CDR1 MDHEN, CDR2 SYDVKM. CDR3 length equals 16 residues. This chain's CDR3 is CASSSVPGQGAYEQYF. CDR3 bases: TGTGCCAGCAGCTCAGTGCCGGGACAGGGGGCCTACGAGCAGTACTTC.

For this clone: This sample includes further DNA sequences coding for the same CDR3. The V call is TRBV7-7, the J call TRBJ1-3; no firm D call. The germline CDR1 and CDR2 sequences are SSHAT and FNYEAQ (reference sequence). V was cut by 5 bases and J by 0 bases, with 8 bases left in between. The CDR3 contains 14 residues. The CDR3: CASSPGLSGNTIYF. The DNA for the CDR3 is TGTGCCAGCAGCCCGGGTCTCTCTGGAAACACCATATATTTT.